The 26 T cell receptor beta chains below all came from one sample that was sequenced in a study of blood T cell repertoires in COVID-19. The assay was immunoSEQ multiplex PCR, and TCRdb's table has in-frame clones only and misses some. Of fewer than 40,000 clones in the sample, over 80% were seen once. The sequenced sample consisted of peripheral blood. Source of these receptors: a human donor in a cohort sampled during active COVID-19.

This sequence joins TRBV7-9 and TRBJ2-3, with D possibly matching TRBD2 (6 bases). The V gene's germline CDR1 is SEHNR and CDR2 FQNEAQ (reference sequence). The V gene lost 3 bases and the J gene lost 4 bases, with 8 bases spanning the gap. The CDR3 runs to 13 residues. The CDR3 DNA is TGTGCCAGCAGCTTCTGGGAGGCAGATACGCAGTATTTT. This translates into CASSFWEADTQYF.

The J gene is TRBJ2-6, the V gene TRBV5-1, with TRBD2 as a possible D gene (5 bases). Trimming took off 4 bases at V and 0 bases at J, with 14 bases between the two ends. CDR1 SGHRS and CDR2 YFSETQ come from the germline V gene. The length of the CDR3 is 17 residues. CDR3 sequence: CASSPSGSLSGANVLTF. CDR3 bases: TGCGCCAGCAGCCCAAGCGGCAGCCTCTCTGGGGCCAACGTCCTGACTTTC.

The chain carries TRBV11-3 and TRBJ2-1; the match to TRBD2 covers 11 bases. The length of the CDR3 is 15 residues. V lost 2 bases and J lost 6; bases outside the gene matches: 3. Germline CDR1 is SGHNT and CDR2 is YENEEA. The CDR3 DNA reads as TGTGCCAGCAGCTTATCTAGCGGGGGGCGCAATGAGCAGTTCTTC. This codes for CASSLSSGGRNEQFF. The complete variable domain, with remaining parts taken from reference TRBV11-3 and TRBJ2-1, reads EAGVVQSPRYKIIEKKQPVAFWCNPISGHNTLYWYLQNLGQGPELLIRYENEEAVDDSQLPKDRFSAERLKGVDSTLKIQPAELGDSAVYLCASSLSSGGRNEQFFGPGTRLTVL.

The rearrangement links TRBV3-1 (or the pseudogene TRBV3-2) to TRBJ1-4; D remains ambiguous. There are 17 residues in the CDR3. Trimming stripped 2 bases from V and 0 bases from J, with 13 bases between. Germline CDR1 is LGHDT and CDR2 is YNNKEL (reference sequence). Here the CDR3 DNA reads TGTGCCAGCAGCCAACTTAACCCACATGCAACTAATGAAAAACTGTTTTTT. Encoded protein: CASSQLNPHATNEKLFF.

The V call is TRBV27, the J call TRBJ1-2, with D unclear. CDR1 and CDR2 (germline): MNHEY, SMNVEV (reference sequence). V lost 7 bases to trimming and J lost 4 bases, with 13 bases between them. CDR3 size: 13 residues. The CDR3 DNA reads TGTGCCAGCACGAAGGGAGGGAGCTATGGCTACACCTTC. This encodes CASTKGGSYGYTF.

The chain carries TRBV11-2 and TRBJ2-7, with D possibly matching TRBD1 (6 bases). Germline loops: CDR1 SGHAT, CDR2 FQNNGV. Trimming stripped 4 bases from V and 4 bases from J, with 14 bases between. The CDR3 sequence is 14 residues long. CDR3 loop: CASSSGYQGYEQYV. Written as DNA, the CDR3 is TGTGCCAGCAGCTCGGGGTATCAGGGGTACGAGCAGTACGTC.

This chain uses TRBV5-1 with TRBJ2-1; TRBD2 matches 15 bases. This CDR3 has 15 residues. The germline gives CDR1 SGHRS, CDR2 YFSETQ. Germline trimming cut 3 bases from V and 10 bases from J; bases unmatched to any gene: 5. CDR3 sequence reads: CASSWTSGGAREQFF. The CDR3 DNA follows: TGCGCCAGCAGCTGGACTAGCGGGGGGGCAAGAGAGCAGTTCTTC.

This chain connects TRBV7-2 to TRBJ2-3, with 11 bases that match TRBD2. Germline CDR1 and CDR2: SGHTA and FQGNSA. The CDR3 loop spans 18 amino acids. Trimming cost V 1 base and J 0 bases; bases outside gene matches: 6. CDR3 coding DNA: TGTGCCAGCAGCTTAGTGGGACTAGCGGCCTCTAGCACAGATACGCAGTATTTT. Translating it yields CASSLVGLAASSTDTQYF.

The chain's CDR3 is CASSWIAGGGGGEQFF. CDR3 nucleotides: TGTGCCAGCAGTTGGATAGCGGGAGGGGGGGGAGGCGAGCAGTTCTTC. The rearrangement links TRBV6-2 or TRBV6-3 to TRBJ2-1; 11 nucleotides align to TRBD2. CDR3 size: 16 residues. J gave up 10 bases and V 4 bases, and 12 bases lay outside the gene matches. Germline values: CDR1 MNHEY, CDR2 SVGEGT.

Details on this clone: Its ends do not fully match the called genes, so a read error is possible. This chain joins TRBV25-1 and TRBJ2-4; D is possibly TRBD2 (5 bases). Per the germline V gene, CDR1 is MGHDK and CDR2 is SYGVNS. This CDR3 is built from 13 residues. CDR3 nucleotides: TGTGCCAGCAGTGAGGGAAACTTTAGGACTCTACGCTTC. It yields the protein CASSEGNFRTLRF. Full variable domain (missing parts from reference TRBV25-1 and TRBJ2-4): EADIYQTPRYLVIGTGKKITLECSQTMGHDKMYWYQQDPGMELHLIHYSYGVNSTEKGDLSSESTVSRIRTEHFPLTLESARPSHTSQYLCASSEGNFRTLRFGAGTRLSVL.

The chain uses TRBV3-1 (or the pseudogene TRBV3-2) and TRBJ1-5; TRBD1 is a possible D gene (5 bases). This CDR3 has 13 residues. The V end was cut by 7 bases, the J end by 6 bases, with 13 bases between. Germline V lookup: CDR1 LGHDT, CDR2 YNNKEL (reference sequence). The CDR3 DNA reads as TGTGCCAGCACCTTAGGGGCCCGTCAGCCCCAGCATTTT. As protein: CASTLGARQPQHF.

The chain links TRBV5-5 to TRBJ1-2; TRBD1 is a possible D gene (6 bases). Germline CDR1 and CDR2: SGHKS and YYEKEE (reference sequence). With 4 bases removed from V and 1 base from J, the gap between germline ends came to 17 bases. The CDR3 is made up of 16 amino acids. This chain's CDR3 is CASSPGAVTINYGYTF. In DNA form, the CDR3 reads TGTGCCAGCAGCCCAGGGGCCGTAACTATTAACTATGGCTACACCTTC.

The rearrangement joins TRBV14 to TRBJ1-6; D remains unclear. This CDR3 region has 14 residues. Trimming stripped 1 base from V and 7 bases from J, with 8 bases between. Germline CDR1 reads SGHDN; CDR2 reads FVKESK. This chain's CDR3 is CASSQVQSNSPLHF. The CDR3 coding sequence is TGTGCCAGCAGCCAAGTTCAGTCGAATTCACCCCTCCACTTT.

The rearrangement joins TRBV18 to TRBJ2-7; D is perhaps TRBD2 (5 bases). CDR1 and CDR2 from the germline V gene are KGHSH and LQKENI. The CDR3 consists of 14 residues. The germline V and J ends were trimmed by 3 bases and 0 bases, with 9 bases remaining between them. The CDR3 protein is CASSPQGGSYEQYV. DNA of the CDR3: TGTGCCAGCTCACCCCAAGGAGGCTCCTACGAGCAGTACGTC.

The rearrangement joins TRBV6-1 to TRBJ2-1; TRBD2 matches 8 bases. Trimming removed 3 bases from V and 7 bases from J; junction bases left unmatched: 8. The CDR3 consists of 15 residues. In germline, CDR1 is MNHNS, CDR2 SASEGT. CDR3 nucleotide sequence: TGTGCCAGCAGTGAGGGGGGACTAGGCCGGAATGAGCAGTTCTTC. It is translated as CASSEGGLGRNEQFF.

This clone has a single count. The chain carries TRBV11-3 and TRBJ2-7; tentatively, D is TRBD2 (6 bases). V dropped 1 base and J dropped 2 bases, with 12 bases sitting between them. CDR1 and CDR2 from the germline V gene are SGHNT and YENEEA. This CDR3 has 15 amino acids. For the CDR3, the DNA is TGTGCCAGCAGCTTAGTCGGAGGGCCGGCCTACGAGCAGTACGTC. This sequence encodes CASSLVGGPAYEQYV.

This clone was detected once. This sequence joins TRBV27 and TRBJ1-2; a possible D gene is TRBD1 (6 bases). CDR3 length equals 14 residues. V shed 2 bases and J shed 6 bases, with 13 bases lying between them. Looked up from germline, CDR1 is MNHEY and CDR2 is SMNVEV (reference sequence). CDR3 bases: TGTGCCAGCAGTTTAGGACCGGCAGGGGATGGCTACACCTTC. Its protein is CASSLGPAGDGYTF.

The chain carries TRBV28 and TRBJ1-1, with D maybe TRBD1 (5 bases). Looked up from germline, CDR1 is MDHEN and CDR2 is SYDVKM. CDR3 length: 16 residues. V lost 3 bases and J 4 bases, leaving 18 bases between the germline ends. This CDR3 is CASSFRHPGQGTEAFF. CDR3 DNA sequence: TGTGCCAGCAGTTTTCGTCATCCAGGGCAGGGCACTGAAGCTTTCTTT.

DNA for the CDR3: TGTGCCAGCAGTTTGGCCGTTGCAACTAATGAAAAACTGTTTTTT. Amino acids: CASSLAVATNEKLFF. The chain is built from TRBV28 and TRBJ1-4; D not resolved. Trimming took off 3 bases at V and 0 bases at J, with 8 bases between the two ends. CDR3 length: 15 residues. Germline V CDR1 and CDR2: MDHEN, SYDVKM.

This clone is termed medium-sized. J is TRBJ2-7 and V is TRBV7-9; no clear D. Germline-derived CDR1 and CDR2 are SEHNR and FQNEAQ (reference sequence). The CDR3 extends over 12 amino acids. V shed 1 base and J shed 6 bases, with 7 bases lying between them. The CDR3 here is CASSLGDGEQYV. The CDR3 DNA sequence: TGTGCCAGCAGCTTAGGAGATGGCGAGCAGTACGTC.

The chain links TRBV7-9 to TRBJ2-5; 8 bases line up with TRBD1. V lost 5 bases, J lost 3 bases, and 5 bases stayed unmatched. In germline, CDR1 is SEHNR, CDR2 FQNEAQ (reference sequence). CDR3 length equals 14 residues. CDR3 in amino acids: CASSEYRGKETQYF. DNA for the CDR3: TGTGCCAGCAGCGAGTACAGGGGGAAAGAGACCCAGTACTTC.

In its sample, this clone was seen once. The chain recombines TRBV18 with TRBJ2-2; perhaps TRBD2 as D (6 bases). Trimming took off 0 bases at V and 4 bases at J, with 6 bases between the two ends. The CDR3 covers 14 residues. Germline CDR1 and CDR2: KGHSH and LQKENI. CDR3 in amino acids: CASSPPGGTGELFF. The CDR3 DNA reads as TGTGCCAGCTCACCACCGGGGGGCACCGGGGAGCTGTTTTTT.

The chain has TRBV27 and TRBJ1-1, with D possibly TRBD1 on 5 matching bases. CDR1 is MNHEY, CDR2 SMNVEV, per germline (reference sequence). Trimming pared 5 bases from V and 4 bases from J, leaving 11 bases between. The CDR3 has 13 amino acids. In nucleotides, the CDR3 is TGTGCCAGCAGTCTAGGGGTGATCACTGAAGCTTTCTTT. Protein sequence: CASSLGVITEAFF.

The chain links TRBV6-5 to TRBJ2-5; 10 nucleotides line up with TRBD1. The CDR3 extends over 15 amino acids. The V segment lost 5 bases and the J segment 2 bases; nucleotides outside the gene matches: 5. In germline, CDR1 is MNHEY, CDR2 SVGAGI. The CDR3 nucleotides read TGTGCCAGCAGTCAGGACAGGGGGAAACAAGAGACCCAGTACTTC. It codes for CASSQDRGKQETQYF.

This clone has only a few counts. This chain links TRBV5-1 with TRBJ1-5; TRBD1 is a possible D gene (6 bases). Trimming pared 3 bases from V and 7 bases from J, leaving 14 bases between. Germline V CDR1 and CDR2: SGHRS, YFSETQ. The length of the CDR3 is 14 residues. CDR3 nucleotide sequence: TGCGCCAGCAGCTCCTCAGGGGCCGGGCAGCCCCAGCATTTT. Its protein is CASSSSGAGQPQHF.

The rearrangement joins TRBV12-3 or TRBV12-4 to TRBJ2-1; D perhaps matches TRBD1 (5 bases). The V end lost 5 bases, the J end lost 10 bases, and 9 bases lay between the germline ends. CDR3 length equals 11 residues. The CDR3 loop is CASSPQGEQFF. The CDR3 coding sequence is TGTGCCAGCAGTCCTCAGGGAGAGCAGTTCTTC.